This TCR beta chain stems from a study of post-analysis software for immune sequencing data. Whole-study findings and limits: Roughly five TRBV segments, including TRBV5-6, TRBV5-1 and TRBV20-1, were more frequent in patients than controls.

Unique molecular identifiers were carried by the TCR beta cDNA libraries. TCRdb ran MiXCR on the PCR reads and lists one entry per CDR3 protein. The sample contains 550,000 to 700,000 distinct CDR3 sequences, roughly two fifths of which appear only once. Concerning this clonotype: Its antigen remains unidentified.

J gave up 13 bases and V 5 bases, and 14 bases lay outside the gene matches. Germline CDR1 reads SGHAT; CDR2 reads FQNNGV. The length of the CDR3 is 15 residues. The sequence was obtained from a girl aged 5-17 years with multiple sclerosis. The sample consisted of blood. This chain uses TRBV11-2 with TRBJ2-4; 10 nucleotides agree with TRBD1. CDR3: CASSPRTGGYNEQYF. The CDR3 DNA sequence: TGTGCCAGCAGCCCTCGGACAGGGGGTTACAATGAGCAGTACTTC.